The text below deals with one T cell receptor (beta chain). The sample belongs to a study of Ad26.COV2.S vaccination and SARS-CoV-2 variants. Trimming stripped 3 bases from V and 0 bases from J, with 9 bases between. Germline V gives CDR1 MGHRA, CDR2 YSYEKL. CDR3 size: 14 residues. Documented treatment: roughly 20 received Ad26.COV2.S at low or high dose, single or two shots; several received placebo; per-sample allocation not given. All samples were drawn on day 63, counting from the first vaccine or placebo injection. TCRdb keeps only in-frame clones here, not all; method: immunoSEQ multiplex PCR. Found here are almost 400,000 clones, roughly 90% of them singletons; the top ten hold about 1.9%.

The chain carries TRBV4-1 and TRBJ2-7; tentatively, D is TRBD1 (6 bases). The clonotype comes from a person aged 18-65 years who received the Ad26.COV2.S COVID-19 vaccine or a placebo. The specimen was peripheral blood, collected in a trial of Ad26.COV2.S vaccine versus placebo. The CDR3 coding sequence is TGCGCCAGCAGCCAGAGACAGGCCTCCTACGAGCAGTACTTC. Translated: CASSQRQASYEQYF.